The 17 T cell receptor beta chains given below trace back to one sample, sequenced in a study of blood T cell repertoires in COVID-19. Using immunoSEQ multiplex PCR, the repertoire was profiled, and TCRdb retains in-frame clones only, with some absent. This sample has some 41,000 clones, with approximately 85% found just once. Sequencing used peripheral blood. These receptors were collected from a man aged 35-49 years with active or convalescent COVID-19.

The V call is TRBV5-6, the J call TRBJ1-2, with 8 positions matching TRBD1. The CDR3 spans 14 residues. From germline, CDR1 is SGHDT and CDR2 YYEEEE. With V trimmed by 0 bases and J by 4 bases, 2 bases remained unmatched. The CDR3 is CASSLGTGPYGYTF. Written as DNA, the CDR3 is TGTGCCAGCAGCTTGGGGACAGGGCCCTATGGCTACACCTTC.

The genes are TRBV9 and TRBJ2-6, with 7 bases aligning to TRBD2. The CDR3 runs 17 residues. V was clipped by 9 bases and J by 2 bases; unmatched bases: 14. Germline V gene data show CDR1 as SGDLS and CDR2 as YYNGEE. The CDR3 region has the DNA TGTGCCACCGAGGGAGGGGCTGGGGGTCCTGGGGCCAACGTCCTGACTTTC. Its translation: CATEGGAGGPGANVLTF.

This chain connects TRBV3-1 (or the pseudogene TRBV3-2) to TRBJ2-5; weak D call: TRBD2 (7 bases). V was cut by 7 bases and J by 2 bases, with 17 bases left in between. The CDR3 runs 15 residues. Germline CDR1 and CDR2: LGHDT and YNNKEL (reference sequence). The CDR3 region is CASNWGRGNQETQYF. CDR3 nucleotide sequence: TGTGCCAGCAACTGGGGGAGGGGGAATCAAGAGACCCAGTACTTC.

The chain recombines TRBV5-1 with TRBJ2-2, with 8 bases fitting TRBD2. V trimming: 0 bases; J trimming: 7 bases; junction bases outside the gene matches: 2. The CDR3 runs to 14 residues. The germline V gene has CDR1 SGHRS and CDR2 YFSETQ. CDR3 loop: CASSLDREGGELFF. Written as DNA, the CDR3 is TGCGCCAGCAGCTTGGATCGGGAGGGCGGGGAGCTGTTTTTT.

This clone has a count of ten or more. The chain has TRBV2 and TRBJ2-3, with TRBD2 matching over 7 bases. The CDR3 has 16 residues. V dropped 6 bases and J dropped 0; count of bases not matched to a gene: 9. Germline V lookup: CDR1 SNHLY, CDR2 FYNNEI. CDR3 sequence reads: CASRATLAASTDTQYF. CDR3 DNA sequence: TGTGCCAGCAGGGCTACTCTAGCGGCTAGCACAGATACGCAGTATTTT.

This chain connects TRBV6-1 to TRBJ2-5; D perhaps matches TRBD1 (6 bases). This CDR3 has 15 residues. Germline V gene sequence: CDR1 MNHNS, CDR2 SASEGT. V was trimmed by 2 bases and J by 5 bases, leaving 15 bases between them. In nucleotides, the CDR3 is TGTGCCAGCAGTGAATATTACAGGGAGAAGGAGACCCAGTACTTC. Translated: CASSEYYREKETQYF.

This clone is a singleton in its sample. V gene TRBV19 combines with J gene TRBJ2-1; D is possibly TRBD2 (5 bases). Deletions cut 1 base from V and 2 bases from J, with 9 bases between. CDR3 length equals 15 residues. From germline, CDR1 is LNHDA and CDR2 SQIVND (reference sequence). CDR3 coding DNA: TGTGCCAGTAGTATAGTGCTAGCCCCCTACAATGAGCAGTTCTTC. This codes for CASSIVLAPYNEQFF. The entire variable domain, with the rest obtained from reference TRBV19 and TRBJ2-1, is as follows: DGGITQSPKYLFRKEGQNVTLSCEQNLNHDAMYWYRQDPGQGLRLIYYSQIVNDFQKGDIAEGYSVSREKKESFPLTVTSAQKNPTAFYLCASSIVLAPYNEQFFGPGTRLTVL.

This sequence joins TRBV7-2 and TRBJ1-6, with unresolved D. V lost 5 bases to trimming and J lost 6 bases, with 11 bases between them. The CDR3 loop spans 14 amino acids. The germline CDR1 and CDR2 sequences are SGHTA and FQGNSA. CDR3: CASSLFGGNSPLHF. CDR3 coding DNA: TGTGCCAGCAGCCTATTCGGTGGTAATTCACCCCTCCACTTT.

The chain combines TRBV4-3 with TRBJ2-3, with TRBD1 matching over 7 bases. The J segment lost 1 base and the V segment lost 4 bases, leaving 5 bases of the junction unmatched. In germline, CDR1 is LGHNA, CDR2 YSLEER. The CDR3 spans 15 residues. The CDR3 protein is CASSPRQGGTDTQYF. Written as DNA, the CDR3 is TGCGCCAGCAGCCCTAGGCAGGGGGGCACAGATACGCAGTATTTT.

V gene TRBV19 combines with J gene TRBJ2-1; D is unclear. The germline V gene encodes CDR1 LNHDA and CDR2 SQIVND (reference sequence). With 5 bases removed from V and 4 bases from J, the gap between germline ends came to 12 bases. This CDR3 comprises 14 residues. DNA for the CDR3: TGTGCCAGTAGTTTGACTCGTATTTACAATGAGCAGTTCTTC. Translating gives CASSLTRIYNEQFF.

The V gene is TRBV5-8, the J gene TRBJ1-3; TRBD1 matches 8 bases. The CDR3 extends over 14 amino acids. V lost 4 bases and J lost 4; bases outside the gene matches: 4. Germline CDR1 SGHTS, CDR2 YDEGEE. The CDR3 loop is CASSGTGGGNTIYF. The DNA for the CDR3 is TGTGCCAGCAGCGGGACAGGAGGCGGAAACACCATATATTTT.

V gene TRBV12-3 or TRBV12-4 combines with J gene TRBJ1-5; D uncertain. The length of the CDR3 is 13 residues. V was pared by 4 bases and J by 2 bases, with 6 bases between. CDR3 bases: TGTGCCAGCAGTTGGTCAGGCAATCAGCCCCAGCATTTT. This gives the protein CASSWSGNQPQHF.

The V and J genes are TRBV7-9 and TRBJ1-1, with 11 nucleotides matching TRBD1. Trimming took 5 bases from V and 5 from J; bases not matched to a gene: 7. CDR3 size: 15 residues. Germline loops: CDR1 SEHNR, CDR2 FQNEAQ (reference sequence). CDR3 nucleotide sequence: TGTGCCAGCAGCCCCGGACAGGGGGCGCTTACTGAAGCTTTCTTT. Amino acid sequence: CASSPGQGALTEAFF.

This sequence joins TRBV3-1 (or the pseudogene TRBV3-2) and TRBJ1-2; D gene unclear. Germline V gives CDR1 LGHDT, CDR2 YNNKEL (reference sequence). The CDR3 has 14 residues. V lost 0 bases to trimming and J lost 8 bases, with 13 bases between them. CDR3 in DNA: TGTGCCAGCAGCCAAGAAAGGAGGACCGGCGGCTACACCTTC. This encodes CASSQERRTGGYTF.

CDR3 residues: CASTLWGTSGINTGELFF. In nucleotides, the CDR3 is TGTGCCAGCACCCTCTGGGGGACTAGCGGGATTAACACCGGGGAGCTGTTTTTT. The chain couples TRBV2 to TRBJ2-2; 13 bases align to TRBD2. Germline loops: CDR1 SNHLY, CDR2 FYNNEI. The CDR3 spans 18 residues. J gave up 2 bases and V 7 bases, and 10 bases lay outside the gene matches. The whole variable domain, filled in from reference TRBV2 and TRBJ2-2, reads EPEVTQTPSHQVTQMGQEVILRCVPISNHLYFYWYRQILGQKVEFLVSFYNNEISEKSEIFDDQFSVERPDGSNFTLKIRSTKLEDSAMYFCASTLWGTSGINTGELFFGEGSRLTVL.

This rearrangement joins TRBV11-2 to TRBJ2-7, with D uncertain. Between the trimmed V and J ends, which lost 0 bases and 0 bases, there was a span of 3 bases. Germline V gives CDR1 SGHAT, CDR2 FQNNGV. The CDR3 is 13 amino acids. This chain's CDR3 is CASSLDFSYEQYF. CDR3 nucleotide sequence: TGTGCCAGCAGCTTAGACTTCTCCTACGAGCAGTACTTC. The full variable domain, with the rest looked up from reference TRBV11-2 and TRBJ2-7, is EAGVAQSPRYKIIEKRQSVAFWCNPISGHATLYWYQQILGQGPKLLIQFQNNGVVDDSQLPKDRFSAERLKGVDSTLKIQPAKLEDSAVYLCASSLDFSYEQYFGPGTRLTVT.

This chain connects TRBV4-3 to TRBJ2-7, with 10 bases fitting TRBD1. CDR1 is LGHNA, CDR2 YSLEER, per germline. The V and J ends lost 3 bases and 3 bases, in that order; junction bases with no gene match: 14. The CDR3 sequence is 18 residues long. This CDR3 reads CASSHLTTGGGVFYEQYF. In DNA, the CDR3 is TGCGCCAGCAGCCACCTAACGACAGGGGGCGGCGTGTTCTACGAGCAGTACTTC.